Presented here are 30 T cell receptor beta chains from one specimen sequenced in a study of blood T cell repertoires in COVID-19. Data came from immunoSEQ multiplex PCR; TCRdb stores just in-frame clones and leaves some out. Counted here are 65,000 or so clones, roughly nine tenths occurring once; the ten biggest clones make up 0.95% to 1.5%. Sequenced input: peripheral blood. All receptors come from a man in his 60s with acute or convalescent COVID-19.

This sequence joins TRBV6-1 and TRBJ1-3; D is ambiguous. The CDR3 covers 16 residues. Germline V gene sequence: CDR1 MNHNS, CDR2 SASEGT. The germline V and J ends were trimmed by 2 bases and 1 base, with 12 bases remaining between them. CDR3 in amino acids: CASSERNPRSGNTIYF. For the CDR3, the DNA is TGTGCCAGCAGTGAAAGAAATCCTAGGTCTGGAAACACCATATATTTT.

The genes are TRBV5-6 and TRBJ1-1, with a tentative D call TRBD1 (5 bases). Germline V gene lookup returns CDR1 SGHDT and CDR2 YYEEEE. The CDR3 consists of 14 residues. Deletions cut 3 bases from V and 6 bases from J, with 15 bases between. The CDR3 region is CASSSPGGRSEAFF. The DNA of the CDR3 is TGTGCCAGCAGCTCGCCCGGGGGACGTTCTGAAGCTTTCTTT.

This chain uses TRBV16 with TRBJ1-4; D ambiguous. This CDR3 spans 17 amino acids. Per germline, CDR1 KGHSY and CDR2 FQNENV. V lost 2 bases and J 5 bases, leaving 18 bases between the germline ends. This chain's CDR3 is CASSQSPSAGLNEKLFF. CDR3 nucleotides: TGTGCCAGCAGCCAAAGCCCCTCGGCGGGCCTCAATGAAAAACTGTTTTTT.

The V gene is TRBV5-1, the J gene TRBJ2-7; tentative D call: TRBD1 (5 bases). Deletions cut 0 bases from V and 2 bases from J, with 9 bases between. This CDR3 has 14 residues. Germline V gene data show CDR1 as SGHRS and CDR2 as YFSETQ. The CDR3 spells CASSLVQAPYEQYF. In DNA, the CDR3 is TGCGCCAGCAGCTTGGTACAGGCCCCCTACGAGCAGTACTTC. The variable domain in full, completed from reference TRBV5-1 and TRBJ2-7, reads KAGVTQTPRYLIKTRGQQVTLSCSPISGHRSVSWYQQTPGQGLQFLFEYFSETQRNKGNFPGRFSGRQFSNSRSEMNVSTLELGDSALYLCASSLVQAPYEQYFGPGTRLTVT.

The genes are TRBV7-9 and TRBJ1-2; D may be TRBD1 (5 bases). Trimming cost V 6 bases and J 6 bases, with 11 bases left between them. CDR3 length equals 12 residues. Germline CDR1 and CDR2: SEHNR and FQNEAQ (reference sequence). This chain's CDR3 is CASRRDFDGYTF. CDR3 coding DNA: TGTGCCAGCAGACGGGACTTCGATGGCTACACCTTC.

This chain uses TRBV9 with TRBJ2-1; perhaps TRBD1 as D (5 bases). The germline V gene encodes CDR1 SGDLS and CDR2 YYNGEE. This CDR3 is 15 amino acids long. Trimming cost V 0 bases and J 6 bases, with 13 bases left between them. The CDR3: CASSVEQVTSNEQFF. The CDR3, as DNA: TGTGCCAGCAGCGTAGAACAGGTTACGTCCAATGAGCAGTTCTTC. Together with reference TRBV9 and TRBJ2-1, the CDR3 gives the full variable domain: DSGVTQTPKHLITATGQRVTLRCSPRSGDLSVYWYQQSLDQGLQFLIQYYNGEERAKGNILERFSAQQFPDLHSELNLSSLELGDSALYFCASSVEQVTSNEQFFGPGTRLTVL.

This sequence joins TRBV4-2 and TRBJ2-1, with TRBD2 matching 10 bases. V lost 7 bases, J lost 7 bases, and 13 bases stayed unmatched. The CDR3 contains 16 residues. Germline CDR1 LGHNA, CDR2 YNFKEQ. Here the CDR3 DNA reads TGTGCCAGCAACCCTGTTAGCGGGGGGCCCCAGAATGAGCAGTTCTTC. It is translated as CASNPVSGGPQNEQFF.

The chain combines TRBV7-8 with TRBJ2-1, with TRBD2 matching 8 bases. The CDR3 spans 15 residues. The germline V gene encodes CDR1 SGHVS and CDR2 FQNEAQ. J lost 8 bases, V lost 5 bases, and 11 bases had no gene match. CDR3 nucleotides: TGTGCCAGCAGCCAACGGGGGGGCCACGGGGATGAGCAGTTCTTC. It codes for CASSQRGGHGDEQFF.

The chain uses TRBV5-1 and TRBJ2-1; 8 nucleotides align to TRBD1. This CDR3 spans 16 amino acids. In germline, CDR1 is SGHRS, CDR2 YFSETQ. V shed 4 bases, J shed 5 bases, and the junction held 11 bases outside the gene matches. CDR3: CASSPDGQGANNEQFF. The CDR3, as DNA: TGCGCCAGCAGCCCGGACGGACAGGGTGCAAACAATGAGCAGTTCTTC.

This clone has a single count. The chain links TRBV11-2 to TRBJ1-1; TRBD1 might be the D (5 bases). The CDR3 is 13 residues long. Between the trimmed V and J ends, which lost 1 base and 7 bases, there was a span of 10 bases. Germline CDR1 SGHAT, CDR2 FQNNGV. CDR3 residues: CASSLVRQGEAFF. The CDR3 DNA reads as TGTGCCAGCAGCTTAGTACGGCAGGGTGAAGCTTTCTTT.

The chain couples TRBV12-3 or TRBV12-4 to TRBJ1-2; D gene ambiguous. V lost 9 bases and J 8 bases, leaving 13 bases between the germline ends. The CDR3 is 11 residues long. In DNA, the CDR3 is TGTGCCAGTTGGGCGTCTGGGGGCTACACCTTC. Its protein product is CASWASGGYTF.

This rearrangement joins TRBV2 to TRBJ1-6; D is possibly TRBD1 (5 bases). Looked up from germline, CDR1 is SNHLY and CDR2 is FYNNEI. V lost 3 bases, J lost 9 bases, and 12 bases lay in between. The CDR3 consists of 14 residues. The CDR3 sequence: CASSDGGSISPLHF. DNA of the CDR3: TGTGCCAGCAGTGACGGGGGTAGCATTTCACCCCTCCACTTT. Complete variable domain (other parts from reference TRBV2 and TRBJ1-6): EPEVTQTPSHQVTQMGQEVILRCVPISNHLYFYWYRQILGQKVEFLVSFYNNEISEKSEIFDDQFSVERPDGSNFTLKIRSTKLEDSAMYFCASSDGGSISPLHFGNGTRLTVT.

The chain joins TRBV3-1 (or the pseudogene TRBV3-2) to TRBJ1-2; no clear D gene. The CDR3 consists of 14 residues. The V gene's germline CDR1 is LGHDT and CDR2 YNNKEL (reference sequence). V shed 5 bases and J shed 0 bases, with 10 bases lying between them. The CDR3 bases are TGTGCCAGCAGCGCCAGAGGCGCTAACTATGGCTACACCTTC. This translates into CASSARGANYGYTF.

The rearrangement joins TRBV5-1 to TRBJ2-1, with D uncertain. Germline-derived CDR1 and CDR2 are SGHRS and YFSETQ. The ends were cut back, 10 bases at V and 6 bases at J, with 11 bases in the middle. The length of the CDR3 is 11 residues. CDR3 sequence: CACGHGNEQFF. Written as DNA, the CDR3 is TGCGCCTGTGGTCACGGCAATGAGCAGTTCTTC.

The rearrangement uses TRBV9 and TRBJ2-7; 9 positions agree with TRBD2. Germline V gene lookup returns CDR1 SGDLS and CDR2 YYNGEE. The junction had 4 bases not matched to a gene; V was cut back by 4 bases and J by 5 bases. The CDR3 consists of 13 residues. CDR3 residues: CASSFSGGHEQYF. CDR3 sequence (DNA): TGTGCCAGCAGCTTTAGCGGGGGCCACGAGCAGTACTTC.

This clone was counted a few times. The rearrangement uses TRBV18 and TRBJ1-2; TRBD1 matches at 8 bases. This CDR3 spans 14 amino acids. V lost 2 bases and J lost 8; bases outside the gene matches: 7. Germline loops: CDR1 KGHSH, CDR2 LQKENI. Written as DNA, the CDR3 is TGTGCCAGCTCACCAACCTTCAGGGGGCAAGGCTACACCTTC. Its translation: CASSPTFRGQGYTF.

The chain employs TRBV21-1 and TRBJ1-2; the table's D call of TRBD1 was not tested on the DNA. TRBV21-1 is noted as a pseudogene. The length of the CDR3 is 14 residues. The CDR3, as DNA: TGTGCCAGCAAAGGAGGGGGCCCTATCTATGGCTACACCTTC. Protein: CASKGGGPIYGYTF.

This sequence joins TRBV9 and TRBJ2-7; 9 positions agree with TRBD2. The CDR3 consists of 15 residues. The V and J ends lost 4 bases and 1 base, in that order; junction bases with no gene match: 6. Germline loops: CDR1 SGDLS, CDR2 YYNGEE. The CDR3 DNA reads TGTGCCAGCAGCCCCACAGCGGGGGGATCCTACGAGCAGTACTTC. It encodes CASSPTAGGSYEQYF.

The chain joins TRBV6-5 to TRBJ1-2; 7 bases are shared with TRBD1. After removal of 6 bases from V and 4 bases from J, the junction contained 8 bases not matched to a gene. Looked up from germline, CDR1 is MNHEY and CDR2 is SVGAGI. This CDR3 is 14 amino acids long. CDR3 nucleotides: TGTGCCAGCAGGGCAAGAACAGGGGCCTATGGCTACACCTTC. Translated: CASRARTGAYGYTF.

V gene TRBV10-2 combines with J gene TRBJ1-5, with a tentative D call TRBD1 (5 bases). Germline assignment: CDR1 WSHSY and CDR2 SAAADI. Trimming shortened V by 1 base and J by 1 base, and 8 bases separated the two germline ends. The CDR3 consists of 15 residues. CDR3 sequence reads: CASSEFGGSNQPQHF. The CDR3 DNA reads TGCGCCAGCAGTGAGTTTGGGGGGAGCAATCAGCCCCAGCATTTT.

V is TRBV19 and J is TRBJ1-3; the D is unclear. This CDR3 has 13 amino acids. The V gene's germline CDR1 is LNHDA and CDR2 SQIVND (reference sequence). Trimming took 5 bases from V and 2 from J, leaving 7 bases between them. CDR3 DNA sequence: TGTGCCAGTAGTTCAGAAGCTGGAAACACCATATATTTT. Translating gives CASSSEAGNTIYF.

In this sample, this clone turned up a few times. J is TRBJ2-7 and V is TRBV18; TRBD1 aligns across 9 bases. CDR3 length: 16 amino acids. The J segment lost 2 bases and the V segment lost 4 bases, leaving 9 bases of the junction unmatched. Germline-derived CDR1 and CDR2 are KGHSH and LQKENI. In nucleotides, the CDR3 is TGTGCCAGCTCACTCAGTCCGGGACAGGGAGCCTACGAGCAGTACTTC. Its protein is CASSLSPGQGAYEQYF.

This clone was seen only once. The chain links TRBV21-1 to TRBJ2-7; the DNA was not used to check the table's D call, TRBD2. TRBV21-1 is tagged as a pseudogene. CDR3 size: 17 residues. In nucleotides, the CDR3 is TGTGCCAGCATCCAAAAAGTCAAGGGACTAGCGGGGGCTGAGCAGTACTTC. As protein: CASIQKVKGLAGAEQYF.

This clone was counted a few times. V usage is TRBV6-1 and J usage is TRBJ1-5; the match to TRBD1 covers 7 bases. J lost 11 bases, V lost 5 bases, and 6 bases had no gene match. Germline loops: CDR1 MNHNS, CDR2 SASEGT. CDR3 length: 12 residues. CDR3 coding DNA: TGTGCCAGCAGTTATCCCACAGGGGCCCAGCATTTT. Translated: CASSYPTGAQHF.

The genes are TRBV5-1 and TRBJ1-1; D might be TRBD1 (5 bases). Trimming stripped 4 bases from V and 3 bases from J, with 19 bases between. The CDR3 loop spans 16 amino acids. Germline V lookup: CDR1 SGHRS, CDR2 YFSETQ. This CDR3 reads CASSPGPGGGDTEAFF. The CDR3 DNA follows: TGCGCCAGCAGCCCCGGACCCGGGGGTGGGGACACTGAAGCTTTCTTT.

This clone came up a few times. This chain connects TRBV10-1 to TRBJ1-6; D remains ambiguous. CDR1 WNHNN and CDR2 SYGVQD come from the germline V gene (reference sequence). This CDR3 contains 15 residues. V lost 3 bases to trimming and J lost 6 bases, with 12 bases between them. The CDR3 is CASSEDGSGNSPLHF. The CDR3 DNA reads TGCGCCAGCAGTGAAGACGGGTCCGGTAATTCACCCCTCCACTTT.

Only one count was recorded for this clone. J is TRBJ2-7 and V is TRBV5-5; 7 bases are shared with TRBD2. V lost 1 base, J lost 2 bases, and 6 bases stayed unmatched. CDR3 length equals 15 residues. The V gene's germline CDR1 is SGHKS and CDR2 YYEKEE (reference sequence). CDR3 loop: CASSLSAGEAYEQYF. CDR3 in DNA: TGTGCCAGCAGCTTGTCGGCGGGGGAAGCCTACGAGCAGTACTTC. The full variable domain, its missing parts supplied by reference TRBV5-5 and TRBJ2-7, is DAGVTQSPTHLIKTRGQQVTLRCSPISGHKSVSWYQQVLGQGPQFIFQYYEKEERGRGNFPDRFSARQFPNYSSELNVNALLLGDSALYLCASSLSAGEAYEQYFGPGTRLTVT.

The chain uses TRBV3-1 (or the pseudogene TRBV3-2) and TRBJ2-1, with 9 bases fitting TRBD2. Per the germline V gene, CDR1 is LGHDT and CDR2 is YNNKEL (reference sequence). The CDR3 loop spans 14 amino acids. V lost 9 bases to trimming and J lost 4 bases; unmatched junction nucleotides: 7. In DNA, the CDR3 is TGTGCCAGTAATCCTAGCGGGATATACAATGAGCAGTTCTTC. It yields the protein CASNPSGIYNEQFF.

This clone appeared a single time. The genes are TRBV24-1 and TRBJ1-2; the match to TRBD1 covers 11 bases. J was trimmed by 4 bases and V by 1 base; bases with no gene match: 1. The germline V gene encodes CDR1 KGHDR and CDR2 SFDVKD. The CDR3 is 15 amino acids. This chain's CDR3 is CATSDLGTGGYGYTF. The CDR3 bases are TGTGCCACCAGTGATTTAGGGACAGGGGGCTATGGCTACACCTTC.

The V and J genes are TRBV7-9 and TRBJ2-2; a weak D match, TRBD2 (5 bases). V was clipped by 5 bases and J by 9 bases, with 10 bases between them. There are 12 residues in the CDR3. Germline CDR1 is SEHNR and CDR2 is FQNEAQ (reference sequence). The CDR3: CASSPEGRELFF. The CDR3 bases are TGTGCCAGCAGCCCTGAGGGCCGGGAGCTGTTTTTT.